A selection of T cell receptor beta chains follows, all from one sample in a study of blood T cell repertoires in COVID-19. Sequenced by immunoSEQ multiplex PCR; TCRdb stores in-frame clones only, minus some. The profile shows tens of thousands of clones, roughly 79% of them singletons. The sample comprised peripheral blood. Every receptor here comes from a man aged 50 to 60 with COVID-19, enrolled during active disease. Both conserved end residues are part of each CDR3. A D gene is named only where the DNA matches it firmly. The size field is filled for only some rows; it gives once, few, many or a size class.

CDR3 length	V gene	J gene	D gene	clone size	CDR3 protein	CDR3 DNA
14	TRBV7-9	TRBJ2-6	-	-	CASSVGAGANVLTF	TGTGCCAGCAGCGTGGGGGCCGGGGCCAACGTCCTGACTTTC
14	TRBV30	TRBJ2-1	-	-	CAWSGLPSYNEQFF	TGTGCCTGGAGTGGTCTACCCTCTTACAATGAGCAGTTCTTC
14	TRBV18	TRBJ1-4	TRBD1	once	CASSPDRGSEKLFF	TGTGCCAGCTCACCCGACAGGGGGTCTGAAAAACTGTTTTTT
13	TRBV28	TRBJ2-1	TRBD2	-	CASSLPSSGRQFF	TGTGCCAGCAGTTTACCCTCGAGCGGGAGGCAGTTCTTC
11	TRBV20-1	TRBJ1-1	-	-	CSTRMNTEAFF	TGCAGCACGCGGATGAACACTGAAGCTTTCTTT
15	TRBV7-2	TRBJ2-4	-	-	CASSLAQGNLNIQYF	TGTGCCAGCAGCTTAGCGCAGGGGAACTTAAACATTCAGTACTTC
17	TRBV4-1	TRBJ1-6	TRBD1	-	CASSQGTQGARNSPLHF	TGCGCCAGCAGCCAAGGGACCCAGGGGGCGCGTAATTCACCCCTCCACTTT
16	TRBV7-8	TRBJ2-1	TRBD2	-	CASSLSSAGGNNEQFF	TGTGCCAGCAGCTTATCTAGTGCGGGAGGAAACAATGAGCAGTTCTTC
13	TRBV18	TRBJ2-2	-	-	CASSGGDSGELFF	TGTGCCAGCTCAGGAGGGGACTCCGGGGAGCTGTTTTTT
15	TRBV5-1	TRBJ2-5	TRBD1	few	CASSSTGGWSETQYF	TGCGCCAGCAGCTCGACAGGGGGTTGGTCTGAGACCCAGTACTTC
16	TRBV11-2	TRBJ1-1	-	few	CASSLSWSGPNTEAFF	TGTGCCAGCAGCTTAAGTTGGTCTGGGCCAAACACTGAAGCTTTCTTT